This TCR beta chain appears in the sequencing data of a study of shared clonotypes between healthy human individuals. Repertoires were generated with immunoSEQ multiplex PCR, while TCRdb's copy carries only in-frame clones and drops some. The table shows approximately 640,000 clones, with about nine tenths occurring only once. This clone came up a few times. Other DNA sequences within the sample encode an identical CDR3. Germline CDR1 LNHNV, CDR2 YYDKDF (reference sequence). The V gene end was trimmed by 3 bases and the J gene end by 1 base; junction bases not matched to a gene: 0. The CDR3 consists of 14 residues.

The genes are TRBV15 and TRBJ2-7; 10 bases fit TRBD2. Sequencing used memory CD8+ T cells from PBMCs. Subset specified: CD45RO+ cells pooled with CCR7-negative TemRA cells. The TCR comes from a man between 18 and 35 years old in good health. Some clones in this sample may be carry-over from other donors' samples. DNA for the CDR3: TGTGCCACCAGCAGGACTAGCGGGTCCTACGAGCAGTACTTC. Translating gives CATSRTSGSYEQYF.